One sample yielded the 7 T cell receptor beta chains listed below, sequenced in a study of T cell responses to AZD1222 COVID-19 vaccine. Clones were sequenced by immunoSEQ multiplex PCR, and TCRdb holds only the in-frame ones, with some missing. The sample includes over 150,000 clones, around 90% seen only once; the top ten take about 6.1%. The sequencing here drew on peripheral blood, taken on day 0 of AZD1222 vaccination. Receptors originate from an adult in good health.

V is TRBV3-1 (or the pseudogene TRBV3-2) and J is TRBJ2-4, with a possible D match to TRBD1 (6 bases). The ends were cut back, 5 bases at V and 4 bases at J, with 12 bases in the middle. CDR3 length equals 14 residues. CDR1 is LGHDT, CDR2 YNNKEL, per germline (reference sequence). The CDR3 here is CASSFQGSKNIQYF. CDR3 DNA sequence: TGTGCCAGCAGCTTCCAGGGGAGTAAAAACATTCAGTACTTC.

J is TRBJ1-3 and V is TRBV20-1; 9 positions agree with TRBD1. This CDR3 comprises 16 residues. The germline CDR1 and CDR2 sequences are DFQATT and SNEGSKA (reference sequence). Trimming cost V 3 bases and J 6 bases; bases outside gene matches: 12. CDR3 DNA sequence: TGCAGTGCTAGTAGGCGGACAGGGGATTCCGAAAACACCATATATTTT. Amino acids: CSASRRTGDSENTIYF.

The chain links TRBV13 to TRBJ1-6; the D gene is possibly TRBD1 (5 bases). The germline V gene has CDR1 PRHDT and CDR2 FYEKMQ (reference sequence). Trimming stripped 5 bases from V and 7 bases from J, with 12 bases between. The CDR3 is made up of 14 amino acids. The CDR3 is CASSGGRTNSPLHF. CDR3 in DNA: TGTGCCAGCAGCGGGGGACGGACCAATTCACCCCTCCACTTT.

The V call is TRBV30, the J call TRBJ1-5, with TRBD1 identical over 9 bases. The CDR3 loop spans 14 amino acids. The junction had 8 bases not matched to a gene; V was cut back by 5 bases and J by 6 bases. Germline V CDR1 and CDR2: GTSNPN, SVGIG (reference sequence). CDR3 nucleotides: TGTGCCTGGGGGGGGACAGGGTATTTTCAGCCCCAGCATTTT. Amino acid sequence: CAWGGTGYFQPQHF. Complete variable domain (other parts from reference TRBV30 and TRBJ1-5): SQTIHQWPATLVQPVGSPLSLECTVEGTSNPNLYWYRQAAGRGLQLLFYSVGIGQISSEVPQNLSASRPQDRQFILSSKKLLLSDSGFYLCAWGGTGYFQPQHFGDGTRLSIL.

The chain has TRBV29-1 and TRBJ1-2, with 8 bases identical to TRBD1. The ends lost 4 bases at V and 9 bases at J; junction bases unmatched: 7. CDR3 length equals 12 residues. The germline gives CDR1 SQVTM, CDR2 ANQGSEA. CDR3 loop: CSVARQGSSYTF. DNA of the CDR3: TGCAGCGTTGCGAGACAGGGGAGTAGCTACACCTTC.

The DNA of the CDR3 is TGTGCCAGTAGGAACTTCGACAGGGCGCATGGCTACACCTTC. Residues: CASRNFDRAHGYTF. The rearrangement uses TRBV19 and TRBJ1-2; TRBD1 matches at 7 bases. The germline gives CDR1 LNHDA, CDR2 SQIVND (reference sequence). This CDR3 is 14 amino acids long. J gave up 6 bases and V 6 bases, and 10 bases lay outside the gene matches.

The chain carries TRBV7-7 and TRBJ2-5; 8 nucleotides line up with TRBD2. The CDR3 spans 16 residues. V was clipped by 5 bases and J by 1 base; unmatched bases: 9. CDR1 and CDR2 from the germline V gene are SSHAT and FNYEAQ (reference sequence). CDR3 in DNA: TGTGCCAGCAGCCGTCCTCCGGGGGGGACCCAAGAGACCCAGTACTTC. Protein product: CASSRPPGGTQETQYF.